The source of this T cell receptor (beta chain) is a study of shared clonotypes between healthy human individuals. A word on this clone: What it recognizes is unknown.

The germline V and J ends were trimmed by 2 bases and 0 bases, with 9 bases remaining between them. Germline V lookup: CDR1 SGHAT, CDR2 FQNNGV. The CDR3 spans 15 residues. TCRdb's copy holds only in-frame clones and misses some; the assay was immunoSEQ multiplex PCR. The sample carries 1,400,000 or so clones, 97% to 99% recorded once. Study observations and caveats: Larger estimated richness was generally recorded for naive subsets relative to memory subsets. Even with large depth, rarefaction showed that sorted-subset sequencing was incomplete.

Donors had no recently reported acute infections or vaccinations and were HIV-negative. All of the donors resided in Nashville, Tennessee, and each was a Caucasian adult. Material: naive CD4+ T cells sorted from blood. Indicated subset: CD45RA+ positively selected. J is TRBJ2-3 and V is TRBV11-2; possible D gene TRBD1, 6 bases. This TCR was recovered from a man aged 30 to 45 in good health. CDR3 amino acids: CASSLQGYSTDTQYF. The CDR3 DNA follows: TGTGCCAGCAGCTTACAGGGGTATAGCACAGATACGCAGTATTTT.